This is a list of T cell receptor beta chains from one sample in a study of regulatory T cells in long-lasting Graves disease. TCRdb reprocessed the multiplex PCR reads via MiXCR and lists one record per CDR3 protein. The sample contains nearly 350,000 distinct CDR3 sequences, about 18% of which appear only once. This specimen consisted of peripheral blood mononuclear cells (PBMCs), obtained when the disease was refractory, from a patient treated with antithyroid drugs. The receptors were gathered from a female donor with Graves disease. Both conserved end residues are part of each CDR3. A D gene is named only where the DNA matches it firmly. Clone size is stated in some rows and not others, as once, few, many or a class when expanded.

V	D	size	J	CDR3	DNA
TRBV3-1	-	many	TRBJ2-7	CASSQDPGASYEQYF	TGTGCCAGCAGCCAAGATCCAGGGGCCTCCTACGAGCAGTACTTC
TRBV3-1	-	many	TRBJ2-7	CASSRTSDEQYF	TGTGCCAGCAGCCGAACATCGGACGAGCAGTACTTC
TRBV9	TRBD1	few	TRBJ1-3	CASSSRQGRVAGNTIYF	TGTGCCAGCAGCTCTCGACAGGGGAGGGTAGCTGGAAACACCATATATTTT
TRBV2	TRBD2	many	TRBJ2-7	CASSPPWPSGIYEQYF	TGTGCCAGCAGTCCCCCCTGGCCTAGCGGGATTTACGAGCAGTACTTC
TRBV29-1	TRBD1	many	TRBJ2-5	CSVEGTGSQETQYF	TGCAGCGTTGAAGGGACAGGATCCCAAGAGACCCAGTACTTC
TRBV6-5	-	many	TRBJ1-2	CASSYYQGNYGYTF	TGTGCCAGCAGTTACTATCAGGGAAACTATGGCTACACCTTC
TRBV29-1	TRBD2	many	TRBJ2-7	CSVAGLAVGGSYEQYF	TGCAGCGTTGCGGGACTAGCGGTTGGGGGGTCCTACGAGCAGTACTTC
TRBV19	TRBD1	-	TRBJ1-4	CASSVQGAVEKLFF	TGTGCCAGTAGTGTCCAGGGGGCTGTTGAAAAACTGTTTTTT
TRBV2	-	few	TRBJ1-3	CASSFSRDSVSGNTIYF	TGTGCCAGCAGTTTTTCGCGCGACTCCGTCTCTGGAAACACCATATATTTT
TRBV29-1	TRBD1	many	TRBJ1-1	CSVEDQGQANTEAFF	TGCAGCGTTGAAGATCAGGGACAGGCGAACACTGAAGCTTTCTTT
TRBV6-4	TRBD1	many	TRBJ1-2	CASSPGQGAQYGYTF	TGTGCCAGCAGCCCCGGACAGGGGGCCCAATATGGCTACACCTTC
TRBV5-6	-	many	TRBJ2-5	CASTVSNTFQETQYF	TGTGCCAGCACCGTCTCTAACACCTTCCAAGAGACCCAGTACTTC
TRBV11-2	TRBD2	-	TRBJ2-3	CASSSVSGTSTDTQYF	TGTGCCAGCAGCTCTGTTAGCGGGACTAGCACAGATACGCAGTATTTT
TRBV28	TRBD1	many	TRBJ1-1	CASSQRGTADYTEAFF	TGTGCCAGCAGTCAGCGCGGGACAGCAGATTACACTGAAGCTTTCTTT
TRBV9	TRBD2	few	TRBJ2-5	CASSVGGGRREETQYF	TGTGCCAGCAGCGTTGGGGGGGGGAGGAGGGAAGAGACCCAGTACTTC
TRBV30	TRBD2	-	TRBJ2-1	CAWGPRLAGDGGEQFF	TGTGCCTGGGGCCCCCGACTAGCGGGAGATGGGGGTGAGCAGTTCTTC
TRBV12-3/TRBV12-4	TRBD1	many	TRBJ1-2	CASSTPGTGAYGYTF	TGTGCCAGCAGTACCCCCGGGACAGGGGCCTATGGCTACACCTTC
TRBV27	TRBD1	many	TRBJ1-1	CASGLRGLNTEAFF	TGTGCCAGCGGCCTAAGGGGGCTAAACACTGAAGCTTTCTTT
TRBV6-1	TRBD2	few	TRBJ2-5	CASSGRRTSGLQETQYF	TGTGCCAGCAGTGGACGCCGGACTAGCGGGCTTCAAGAGACCCAGTACTTC
TRBV2	-	many	TRBJ1-4	CASSDGPMNEKLFF	TGTGCCAGCAGCGACGGCCCGATGAATGAAAAACTGTTTTTT
TRBV7-9	TRBD1	few	TRBJ2-7	CASSLGQGITYEQYF	TGTGCCAGCAGCTTAGGACAGGGGATAACCTACGAGCAGTACTTC
TRBV9	-	-	TRBJ1-3	CASSVGPGTSGNTIYF	TGTGCCAGCAGCGTAGGTCCAGGAACCTCTGGAAACACCATATATTTT
TRBV7-2	-	many	TRBJ2-5	CASSSTLRETQYF	TGTGCCAGCAGCTCGACCTTGAGAGAGACCCAGTACTTC
TRBV20-1	-	-	TRBJ1-6	CSARTESNNSPLHF	TGCAGTGCTAGAACAGAGAGCAATAATTCACCCCTCCACTTT
TRBV6-2/TRBV6-3	TRBD2	-	TRBJ2-7	CASSYLTSGDSYEQYF	TGTGCCAGCAGTTACTTGACTAGCGGGGATTCCTACGAGCAGTACTTC
TRBV3-1	-	-	TRBJ2-7	CASRIGGAYEQYF	TGTGCCAGCAGGATAGGGGGGGCCTACGAGCAGTACTTC
TRBV5-1	-	many	TRBJ1-6	CASSLDSGEYNSPLHF	TGCGCCAGCAGCTTGGACTCAGGGGAGTATAATTCACCCCTCCACTTT
TRBV6-4	-	many	TRBJ1-2	CASNRQYDNYGYTF	TGTGCCAGCAACAGGCAGTATGATAACTATGGCTACACCTTC
TRBV30	TRBD2	few	TRBJ2-7	CALGGESTYEQYF	TGTGCCCTGGGAGGGGAATCAACCTACGAGCAGTACTTC
TRBV24-1	-	many	TRBJ1-6	CATSVGTDNSPLHF	TGTGCCACCAGCGTCGGGACGGATAATTCACCCCTCCACTTT
TRBV7-9	TRBD1	-	TRBJ1-2	CASSLAWTGAYGYTF	TGTGCCAGCAGCTTAGCGTGGACAGGGGCCTATGGCTACACCTTC
TRBV11-2	-	-	TRBJ1-1	CASSTSGRGEAFF	TGTGCCAGCAGCACGTCGGGGCGAGGTGAAGCTTTCTTT
TRBV6-5	-	many	TRBJ1-1	CASSYSNRNTEAFF	TGTGCCAGCAGTTACTCGAACAGAAACACTGAAGCTTTCTTT
TRBV6-2/TRBV6-3	-	many	TRBJ1-1	CASSYRVDTEAFF	TGTGCCAGCAGTTACAGGGTAGACACTGAAGCTTTCTTT
TRBV12-3/TRBV12-4	TRBD1	-	TRBJ2-1	CASSLGHRGMNNEQFF	TGTGCCAGCAGTTTGGGCCACAGGGGCATGAACAATGAGCAGTTCTTC
TRBV28	TRBD2	few	TRBJ2-2	CASSLSVGASGRSGELFF	TGTGCCAGCAGTTTATCCGTGGGGGCTAGCGGGAGATCCGGGGAGCTGTTTTTT
TRBV7-9	-	few	TRBJ2-2	CASSLAGRDGGELFF	TGTGCCAGCAGCTTAGCTGGCAGGGACGGCGGGGAGCTGTTTTTT
TRBV12-3/TRBV12-4	TRBD1	many	TRBJ1-1	CASRTRGRTEAFF	TGTGCCAGCAGAACCAGGGGGCGCACTGAAGCTTTCTTT
TRBV29-1	TRBD1	once	TRBJ2-3	CSVEGEGGRTDTQYF	TGCAGCGTTGAAGGAGAAGGGGGCCGCACAGATACGCAGTATTTT
TRBV6-5	-	many	TRBJ1-2	CASSYSKGLGYTF	TGTGCCAGCAGTTACTCGAAGGGTTTGGGCTACACCTTC
TRBV29-1	-	many	TRBJ2-5	CSVEGGRGDGETQYF	TGCAGCGTTGAAGGTGGGCGGGGCGACGGAGAGACCCAGTACTTC
TRBV19	-	few	TRBJ1-6	CASTTRTELYNSPLHF	TGTGCCAGTACCACTCGGACAGAACTCTATAATTCACCCCTCCACTTT
TRBV19	-	medium-sized	TRBJ2-7	CASSLTGEANYEQYF	TGTGCCAGTAGTTTAACAGGGGAGGCTAACTACGAGCAGTACTTC
TRBV28	TRBD2	-	TRBJ2-1	CASSAQSGGGYNEQFF	TGTGCCAGCAGTGCACAAAGCGGGGGGGGCTACAATGAGCAGTTCTTC
TRBV6-5	-	many	TRBJ1-2	CASSYSFPTNYGYTF	TGTGCCAGCAGTTACTCCTTCCCGACTAACTATGGCTACACCTTC
TRBV5-1	TRBD2	few	TRBJ2-3	CASSKASGASDTQYF	TGTGCCAGCAGTAAAGCTAGCGGGGCGTCGGATACGCAGTATTTT
TRBV6-1	-	few	TRBJ1-6	CASRKGGRGSPLHF	TGTGCCAGCAGGAAAGGCGGCCGGGGATCACCCCTCCACTTT
TRBV27	-	many	TRBJ1-1	CASTPSGGLNTEAFF	TGTGCCAGCACTCCGTCGGGGGGGTTGAACACTGAAGCTTTCTTT